One and the same sample provided the 8 T cell receptor beta chains below, sequenced in a study of shared clonotypes between healthy human individuals. Sequenced by immunoSEQ multiplex PCR; TCRdb stores in-frame clones only, minus some. The data show 2 million or so clones, roughly 96% seen once. Material: naive CD4+ T cells sorted from blood. Subset here: CD45RA+ positively selected. The receptors come from a man between 18 and 29 years old in good health.

This sequence joins TRBV30 and TRBJ2-6; D is undetermined. V gave up 5 bases and J gave up 2 bases, with 4 bases separating them. This CDR3 region has 12 residues. The germline CDR1 and CDR2 sequences are GTSNPN and SVGIG (reference sequence). CDR3 DNA: TGTGCCTGGGACCCTGGGGCCAACGTCCTGACTTTC. Amino acid sequence: CAWDPGANVLTF.

A word on this clone: Other DNA sequences from this sample encode an identical CDR3 as well. The gene calls are TRBV5-1 and TRBJ2-2, with 8 positions matching TRBD1. V trimming: 0 bases; J trimming: 3 bases; junction bases outside the gene matches: 1. From germline, CDR1 is SGHRS and CDR2 YFSETQ. This CDR3 contains 15 residues. The CDR3 region is CASSLGQGYTGELFF. Written as DNA, the CDR3 is TGCGCCAGCAGCTTGGGACAGGGGTACACCGGGGAGCTGTTTTTT.

The chain uses TRBV5-6 and TRBJ2-2; 8 positions agree with TRBD1. The CDR3 consists of 16 residues. Germline assignment: CDR1 SGHDT and CDR2 YYEEEE. After removal of 4 bases from V and 6 bases from J, the junction contained 11 bases not matched to a gene. The CDR3 loop is CASSTDRVQVAGELFF. The DNA of the CDR3 is TGTGCCAGCAGCACGGACAGGGTTCAGGTTGCCGGGGAGCTGTTTTTT.

The chain recombines TRBV7-2 with TRBJ2-7; D is ambiguous. Germline CDR1 SGHTA, CDR2 FQGNSA. There are 14 residues in the CDR3. V was cut by 1 base and J by 3 bases, with 10 bases left in between. CDR3 residues: CASSLGSVNYEQYF. The CDR3 DNA sequence: TGTGCCAGCAGCTTAGGCTCGGTTAACTACGAGCAGTACTTC.

This rearrangement joins TRBV27 to TRBJ1-1; possibly TRBD1 for D (5 bases). The CDR3 runs to 15 residues. CDR1 and CDR2 from the germline V gene are MNHEY and SMNVEV (reference sequence). V was shortened by 5 bases and J by 5 bases, with 18 bases between the two germline ends. CDR3 nucleotide sequence: TGTGCCAGCAGTGGTCGCAGGGCGATTGGTACTGAAGCTTTCTTT. Translating it yields CASSGRRAIGTEAFF.

The chain couples TRBV18 to TRBJ2-1; TRBD2 matches 7 bases. The germline V gene encodes CDR1 KGHSH and CDR2 LQKENI. V lost 0 bases, J lost 1 base, and 3 bases stayed unmatched. This CDR3 is built from 16 residues. In DNA, the CDR3 is TGTGCCAGCTCACCACCAGGCGGGGGATCCTACAATGAGCAGTTCTTC. Translating it yields CASSPPGGGSYNEQFF.

This clone is a singleton in its sample. The chain is built from TRBV11-2 and TRBJ1-2; D remains ambiguous. V was trimmed by 0 bases and J by 8 bases, leaving 13 bases between them. This CDR3 is 14 amino acids long. The V gene's germline CDR1 is SGHAT and CDR2 FQNNGV. The CDR3 region has the DNA TGTGCCAGCAGCTTAGATCTCCCGATGAACGGCTACACCTTC. Amino acids: CASSLDLPMNGYTF.

This chain links TRBV5-1 with TRBJ2-3; D not resolved. The germline V gene encodes CDR1 SGHRS and CDR2 YFSETQ. Trimming removed 2 bases at V and 0 bases at J, with 7 bases between. The CDR3 covers 14 residues. Here the CDR3 DNA reads TGCGCCAGCAGCTTATTTCGGAGCACAGATACGCAGTATTTT. Amino acid sequence: CASSLFRSTDTQYF.